Below, 21 T cell receptor beta chains from the same sample are listed, as sequenced in a study of long-term antiretroviral therapy in people with HIV. A v3.0 immunoSEQ assay was performed at survey level. Some clones are missing from TCRdb's copy, which holds only in-frame ones; the method was immunoSEQ multiplex PCR. Of about 20,000 clones in the sample, 92% were seen once. The specimen was unsorted PBMCs, collected 4.4 years after starting antiretroviral therapy. These receptors all come from a woman aged 50 to 60 with HIV.

The V call is TRBV29-1, the J call TRBJ1-3; tentatively, D is TRBD1 (5 bases). V lost 6 bases and J lost 0, with 12 bases in between. The CDR3 contains 14 residues. Per the germline V gene, CDR1 is SQVTM and CDR2 is ANQGSEA. The CDR3 coding sequence is TGCAGCGTCACGGGACGGAGCTCTGGAAACACCATATATTTT. Residues: CSVTGRSSGNTIYF.

The chain combines TRBV4-2 with TRBJ2-1, with no clear D. The CDR3 is 17 amino acids. V lost 0 bases and J 0 bases, leaving 12 bases between the germline ends. Germline CDR1 LGHNA, CDR2 YNFKEQ. The DNA of the CDR3 is TGTGCCAGCAGCCAAGAGCCTAACCCGAGCTCCTACAATGAGCAGTTCTTC. Translating it yields CASSQEPNPSSYNEQFF.

The rearrangement joins TRBV5-8 to TRBJ2-5, with 7 bases matching TRBD1. The CDR3 spans 15 residues. The V segment lost 1 base and the J segment 1 base; nucleotides outside the gene matches: 4. Germline V gives CDR1 SGHTS, CDR2 YDEGEE. In DNA form, the CDR3 reads TGTGCCAGCAGCTTGTCACAGGGGCGCCAAGAGACCCAGTACTTC. It is translated as CASSLSQGRQETQYF.

The chain carries TRBV6-5 and TRBJ2-1; TRBD1 might be the D (6 bases). The CDR3 is 13 amino acids. The germline V and J ends were trimmed by 6 bases and 4 bases, with 10 bases remaining between them. CDR1 and CDR2 (germline): MNHEY, SVGAGI. CDR3 residues: CASRQQGYNEQFF. The CDR3 region has the DNA TGTGCCAGCAGACAACAGGGTTACAATGAGCAGTTCTTC.

The J gene is TRBJ1-1, the V gene TRBV27, with TRBD1 as a possible D gene (6 bases). Germline-derived CDR1 and CDR2 are MNHEY and SMNVEV (reference sequence). The germline V and J ends were trimmed by 7 bases and 4 bases, with 13 bases remaining between them. The CDR3 runs to 13 residues. For the CDR3, the DNA is TGTGCCAGCACCGAGGGGGGACGCACTGAAGCTTTCTTT. Translated, it gives CASTEGGRTEAFF.

This chain uses TRBV6-5 with TRBJ2-7, with 8 positions matching TRBD1. The J segment lost 0 bases and the V segment lost 4 bases, leaving 2 bases of the junction unmatched. The CDR3 sequence is 14 residues long. Germline loops: CDR1 MNHEY, CDR2 SVGAGI. The CDR3 protein is CASSSGTGSYEQYF. CDR3 coding DNA: TGTGCCAGCAGTTCCGGGACAGGCTCCTACGAGCAGTACTTC.

V and J are TRBV5-4 and TRBJ2-3, with TRBD2 matching over 7 bases. Germline CDR1 and CDR2: SGHNT and YYREEE (reference sequence). V lost 2 bases to trimming and J lost 3 bases; unmatched junction nucleotides: 9. This CDR3 comprises 16 residues. The chain's CDR3 is CASSLFLRGVTDTQYF. For the CDR3, the DNA is TGTGCCAGCAGCTTATTCCTACGGGGGGTGACAGATACGCAGTATTTT.

A single count supports this clone. The chain carries TRBV29-1 and TRBJ1-4; 9 bases match TRBD1. Germline V gene sequence: CDR1 SQVTM, CDR2 ANQGSEA. V was pared by 3 bases and J by 10 bases, with 6 bases of the junction left unmatched. The CDR3 sequence is 13 residues long. The CDR3, as DNA: TGCAGCGTTGATCCCGGGACAGGGAGAAAACTGTTTTTT. As protein: CSVDPGTGRKLFF.

In the case of this clone: The junction does not match germline at one end; this may be a read error. V and J are TRBV7-7 and TRBJ1-6; possible D gene TRBD1, 5 bases. Germline V gene sequence: CDR1 SSHAT, CDR2 FNYEAQ (reference sequence). The CDR3 sequence is 16 residues long. CDR3 sequence (DNA): TGTGCTAGCAGCTTATTTAGGGGCTTTTGTAATTCACCCCTCCACTTT. Translation gives CASSLFRGFCNSPLHF.

The chain is built from TRBV6-5 and TRBJ2-7; no definite D call. This CDR3 region has 14 residues. Trimming took 0 bases from V and 0 from J, leaving 6 bases between them. Looked up from germline, CDR1 is MNHEY and CDR2 is SVGAGI. The CDR3 nucleotides read TGTGCCAGCAGTTACTCTACCCGCTCCTACGAGCAGTACTTC. It translates to CASSYSTRSYEQYF.

V and J are TRBV2 and TRBJ2-3, with a weak D call TRBD2 (6 bases). V was clipped by 8 bases and J by 5 bases, with 11 bases between them. Germline V gene data show CDR1 as SNHLY and CDR2 as FYNNEI. This CDR3 is 12 amino acids long. CDR3 residues: CASRGSGDTQYF. The CDR3 DNA sequence: TGTGCCAGCCGGGGGAGTGGAGATACGCAGTATTTT. The variable domain in full, with the rest retrieved from reference TRBV2 and TRBJ2-3, is EPEVTQTPSHQVTQMGQEVILRCVPISNHLYFYWYRQILGQKVEFLVSFYNNEISEKSEIFDDQFSVERPDGSNFTLKIRSTKLEDSAMYFCASRGSGDTQYFGPGTRLTVL.

The chain is built from TRBV2 and TRBJ1-4, with unresolved D. CDR1 and CDR2 (germline): SNHLY, FYNNEI. V was clipped by 7 bases and J by 0 bases, with 9 bases between them. CDR3 length: 14 amino acids. In DNA form, the CDR3 reads TGTGCCAGCACCAGACTTGCAACTAATGAAAAACTGTTTTTT. Protein product: CASTRLATNEKLFF.

The J gene is TRBJ1-1, the V gene TRBV6-5; possible D gene TRBD1, 5 bases. The V end lost 6 bases, the J end lost 11 bases, and 19 bases lay between the germline ends. Germline V gene data show CDR1 as MNHEY and CDR2 as SVGAGI. This CDR3 comprises 13 residues. CDR3: CASRPTGELTAFF. For the CDR3, the DNA is TGTGCCAGCAGACCCACGGGGGAATTAACGGCTTTCTTT.

This clone was counted once. The rearrangement uses TRBV4-1 and TRBJ2-1, with 7 bases identical to TRBD2. Germline-derived CDR1 and CDR2 are MGHRA and YSYEKL. The CDR3 contains 17 residues. With V trimmed by 0 bases and J by 2 bases, 7 bases remained unmatched. In DNA form, the CDR3 reads TGCGCCAGCAGCCAAGATTTGCAGCGGGGTACCTACAATGAGCAGTTCTTC. Its protein is CASSQDLQRGTYNEQFF.

The chain has TRBV6-5 and TRBJ1-2; 9 bases agree with TRBD1. Germline values: CDR1 MNHEY, CDR2 SVGAGI. CDR3 length: 15 amino acids. The junction had 3 bases not matched to a gene; V was cut back by 2 bases and J by 2 bases. CDR3 in DNA: TGTGCCAGCAGTTACGGAGGGACAGGGAACTATGGCTACACCTTC. It yields the protein CASSYGGTGNYGYTF.

A single count supports this clone. The chain has TRBV21-1 and TRBJ1-4; TRBD1 is taken as the D call from the table, unchecked against the DNA. TRBV21-1 is an annotated pseudogene. The CDR3 spans 17 residues. CDR3 protein: CASTSRGPGTGDEKLFF. CDR3 nucleotides: TGTGCCAGCACCTCCAGGGGCCCCGGGACAGGGGACGAAAAACTGTTTTTT.

The genes are TRBV5-4 and TRBJ2-2, with TRBD2 identical over 13 bases. Germline V gives CDR1 SGHNT, CDR2 YYREEE (reference sequence). The CDR3 spans 17 residues. V lost 4 bases to trimming and J lost 1 base; unmatched junction nucleotides: 4. CDR3 bases: TGTGCCAGCAGCCGGGGACTAGCGGGGCGGAACACCGGGGAGCTGTTTTTT. Its protein is CASSRGLAGRNTGELFF.

The V call is TRBV7-2, the J call TRBJ2-7, with 9 nucleotides matching TRBD2. The V gene's germline CDR1 is SGHTA and CDR2 FQGNSA. The CDR3 is 15 amino acids. V shed 5 bases, J shed 2 bases, and the junction held 7 bases outside the gene matches. The CDR3 loop reads CASSPSSGVPYEQYF. The CDR3 region has the DNA TGTGCCAGCAGCCCCTCTAGCGGGGTTCCCTACGAGCAGTACTTC.

V usage is TRBV9 and J usage is TRBJ1-2; D gene ambiguous. The CDR3 sequence is 13 residues long. Trimming took off 3 bases at V and 4 bases at J, with 10 bases between the two ends. Germline CDR1 reads SGDLS; CDR2 reads YYNGEE. In DNA, the CDR3 is TGTGCCAGCAGCGCCATTCCGGCCTATGGCTACACCTTC. Protein: CASSAIPAYGYTF.

V and J are TRBV2 and TRBJ1-1, with 8 bases lining up with TRBD1. The trim removed 6 bases at V and 3 bases at J, leaving 6 bases unmatched. This CDR3 contains 14 residues. Germline V gene sequence: CDR1 SNHLY, CDR2 FYNNEI. The CDR3 DNA sequence: TGTGCCAGCAGCCAGGGGGCCTGGGACACTGAAGCTTTCTTT. Amino acids: CASSQGAWDTEAFF.

The V gene is TRBV19, the J gene TRBJ1-1; TRBD1 matches 11 bases. V trimming: 6 bases; J trimming: 2 bases; junction bases outside the gene matches: 8. Germline lookup yields CDR1 LNHDA and CDR2 SQIVND (reference sequence). The CDR3 loop spans 16 amino acids. The CDR3 here is CASSLGQGALNTEAFF. CDR3 bases: TGTGCCAGTAGCCTTGGACAGGGGGCTTTAAACACTGAAGCTTTCTTT.